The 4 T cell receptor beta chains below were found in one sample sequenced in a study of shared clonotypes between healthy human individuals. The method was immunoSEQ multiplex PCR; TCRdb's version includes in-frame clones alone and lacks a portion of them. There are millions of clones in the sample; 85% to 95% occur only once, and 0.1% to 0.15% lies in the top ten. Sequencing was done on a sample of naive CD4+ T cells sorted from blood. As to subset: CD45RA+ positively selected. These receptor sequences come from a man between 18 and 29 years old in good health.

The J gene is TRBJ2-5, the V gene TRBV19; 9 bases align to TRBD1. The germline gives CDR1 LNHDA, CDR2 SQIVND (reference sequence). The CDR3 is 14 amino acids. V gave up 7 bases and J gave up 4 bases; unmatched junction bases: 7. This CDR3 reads CASKDRGGGETQYF. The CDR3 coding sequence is TGTGCCAGTAAGGACAGGGGAGGTGGAGAGACCCAGTACTTC.

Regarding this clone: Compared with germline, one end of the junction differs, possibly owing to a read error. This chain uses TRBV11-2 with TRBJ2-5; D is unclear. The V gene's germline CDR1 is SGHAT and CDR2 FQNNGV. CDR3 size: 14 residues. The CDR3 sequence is CASSLDRWQEAQYF. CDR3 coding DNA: TGTGCCAGCAGCTTAGATCGGTGGCAAGAGGCCCAGTACTTC.

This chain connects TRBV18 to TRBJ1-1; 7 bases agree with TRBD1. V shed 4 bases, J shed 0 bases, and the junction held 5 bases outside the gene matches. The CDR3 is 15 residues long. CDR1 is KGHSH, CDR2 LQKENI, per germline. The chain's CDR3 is CASSQGQEMNTEAFF. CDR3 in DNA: TGTGCCAGCTCACAAGGACAGGAAATGAACACTGAAGCTTTCTTT.

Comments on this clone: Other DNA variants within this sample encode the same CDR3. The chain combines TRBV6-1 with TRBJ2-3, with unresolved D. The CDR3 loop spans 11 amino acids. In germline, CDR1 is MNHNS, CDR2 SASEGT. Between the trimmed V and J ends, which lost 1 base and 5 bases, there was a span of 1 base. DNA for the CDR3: TGTGCCAGCAGTGAAGGAGATACGCAGTATTTT. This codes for CASSEGDTQYF.